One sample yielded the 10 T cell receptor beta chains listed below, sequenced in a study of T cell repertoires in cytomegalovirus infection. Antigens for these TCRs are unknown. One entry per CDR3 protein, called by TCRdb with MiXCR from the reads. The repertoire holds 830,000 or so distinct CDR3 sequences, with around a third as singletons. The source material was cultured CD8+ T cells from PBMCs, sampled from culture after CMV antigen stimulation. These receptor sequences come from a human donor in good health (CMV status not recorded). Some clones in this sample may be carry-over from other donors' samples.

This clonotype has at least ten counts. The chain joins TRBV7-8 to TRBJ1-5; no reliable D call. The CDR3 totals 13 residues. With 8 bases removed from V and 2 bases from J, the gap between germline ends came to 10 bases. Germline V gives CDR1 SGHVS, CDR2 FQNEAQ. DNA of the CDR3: TGTGCCAGCGGTCCTACGGGCAATCAGCCCCAGCATTTT. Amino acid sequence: CASGPTGNQPQHF.

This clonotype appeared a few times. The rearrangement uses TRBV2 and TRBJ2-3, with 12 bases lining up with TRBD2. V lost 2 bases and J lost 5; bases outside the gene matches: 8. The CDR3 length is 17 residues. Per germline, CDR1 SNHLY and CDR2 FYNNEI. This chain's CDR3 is CASSEYPSGGAIDTQYF. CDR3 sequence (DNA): TGTGCCAGCAGTGAATACCCTAGCGGGGGGGCAATAGATACGCAGTATTTT.

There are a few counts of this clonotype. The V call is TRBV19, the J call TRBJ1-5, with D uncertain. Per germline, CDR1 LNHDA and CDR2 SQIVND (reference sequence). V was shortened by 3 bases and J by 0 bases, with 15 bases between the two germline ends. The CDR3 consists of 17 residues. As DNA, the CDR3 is TGTGCCAGTAGTATCGGTCCGACGGCACCTAGCAATCAGCCCCAGCATTTT. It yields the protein CASSIGPTAPSNQPQHF.

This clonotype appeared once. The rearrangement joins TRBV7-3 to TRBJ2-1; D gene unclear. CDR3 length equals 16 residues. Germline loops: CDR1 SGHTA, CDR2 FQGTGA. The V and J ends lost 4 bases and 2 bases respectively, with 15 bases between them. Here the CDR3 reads CASSSQVLPPYNEQFF. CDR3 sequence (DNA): TGTGCCAGCAGCTCCCAGGTGTTACCACCCTACAATGAGCAGTTCTTC. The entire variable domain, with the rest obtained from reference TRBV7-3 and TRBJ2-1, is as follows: GAGVSQTPSNKVTEKGKYVELRCDPISGHTALYWYRQSLGQGPEFLIYFQGTGAADDSGLPNDRFFAVRPEGSVSTLKIQRTERGDSAVYLCASSSQVLPPYNEQFFGPGTRLTVL.

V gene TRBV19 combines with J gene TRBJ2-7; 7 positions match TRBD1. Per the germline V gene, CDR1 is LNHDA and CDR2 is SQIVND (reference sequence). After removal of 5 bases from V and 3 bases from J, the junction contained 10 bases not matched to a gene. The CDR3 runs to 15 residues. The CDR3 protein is CASSPETGFDYEQYF. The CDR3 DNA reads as TGTGCCAGTAGTCCAGAGACAGGGTTCGACTACGAGCAGTACTTC.

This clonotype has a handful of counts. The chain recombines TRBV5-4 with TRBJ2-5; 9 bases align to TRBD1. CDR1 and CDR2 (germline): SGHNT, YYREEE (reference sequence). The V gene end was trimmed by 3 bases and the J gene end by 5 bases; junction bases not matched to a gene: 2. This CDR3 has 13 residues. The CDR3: CASSWGTGETQYF. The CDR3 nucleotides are TGTGCCAGCAGCTGGGGGACAGGGGAGACCCAGTACTTC.

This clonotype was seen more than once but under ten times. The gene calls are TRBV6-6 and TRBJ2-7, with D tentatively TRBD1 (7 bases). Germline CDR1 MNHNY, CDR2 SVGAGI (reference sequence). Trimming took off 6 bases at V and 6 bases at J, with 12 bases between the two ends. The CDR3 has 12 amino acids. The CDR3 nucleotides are TGTGCCAGCAGGGGACAGCGGGCCGAGCAGTACTTC. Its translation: CASRGQRAEQYF.

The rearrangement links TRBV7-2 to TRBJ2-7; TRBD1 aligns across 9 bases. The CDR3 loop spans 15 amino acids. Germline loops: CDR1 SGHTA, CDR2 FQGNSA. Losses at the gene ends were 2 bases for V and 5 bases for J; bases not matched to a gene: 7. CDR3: CASSLIWTGVHEQYF. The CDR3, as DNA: TGTGCCAGCAGCTTAATTTGGACAGGGGTCCACGAGCAGTACTTC. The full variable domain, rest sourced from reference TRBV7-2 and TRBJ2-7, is GAGVSQSPSNKVTEKGKDVELRCDPISGHTALYWYRQSLGQGLEFLIYFQGNSAPDKSGLPSDRFSAERTGGSVSTLTIQRTQQEDSAVYLCASSLIWTGVHEQYFGPGTRLTVT.

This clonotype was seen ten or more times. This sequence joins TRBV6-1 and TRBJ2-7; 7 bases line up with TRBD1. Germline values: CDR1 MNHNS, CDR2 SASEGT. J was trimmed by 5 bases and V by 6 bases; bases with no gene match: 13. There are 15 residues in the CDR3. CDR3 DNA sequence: TGTGCCAGCAGCCCCCGAAGGGGGCGTGAAGACGAGCAGTACTTC. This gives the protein CASSPRRGREDEQYF.

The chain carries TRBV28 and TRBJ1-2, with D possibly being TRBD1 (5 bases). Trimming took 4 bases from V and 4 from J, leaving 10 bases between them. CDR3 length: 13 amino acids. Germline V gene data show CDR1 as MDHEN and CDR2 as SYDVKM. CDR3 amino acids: CASSSQGRYGYTF. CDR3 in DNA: TGTGCCAGCAGTTCTCAGGGTCGCTATGGCTACACCTTC.